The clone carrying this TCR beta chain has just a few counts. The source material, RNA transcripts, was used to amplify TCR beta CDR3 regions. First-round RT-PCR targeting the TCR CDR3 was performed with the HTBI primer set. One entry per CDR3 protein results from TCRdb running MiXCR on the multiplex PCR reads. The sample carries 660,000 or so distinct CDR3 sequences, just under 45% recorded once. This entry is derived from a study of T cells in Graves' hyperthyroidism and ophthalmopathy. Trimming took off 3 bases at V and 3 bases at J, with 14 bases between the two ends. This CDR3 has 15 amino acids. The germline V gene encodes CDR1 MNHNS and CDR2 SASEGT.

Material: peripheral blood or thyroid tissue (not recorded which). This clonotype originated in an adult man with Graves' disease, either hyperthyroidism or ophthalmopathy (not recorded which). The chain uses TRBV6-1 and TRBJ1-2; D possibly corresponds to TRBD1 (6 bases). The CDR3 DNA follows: TGTGCCAGCAGTGACAGGGGTAGGAGCGACTATGGCTACACCTTC. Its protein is CASSDRGRSDYGYTF.